This paragraph covers one T cell receptor (beta chain) sequence. V lost 3 bases and J lost 7, with 7 bases in between. Per the germline V gene, CDR1 is MNHEY and CDR2 is SVGEGT. The CDR3 is 12 amino acids. The data stem from a study of T-cell reconstitution after alpha-beta-depleted transplantation in children. As it was prepared, the TCRbeta library received unique molecular identifiers. From the PCR reads, TCRdb called clonotypes with MiXCR, one entry per CDR3 protein. The sample consists of around 400,000 distinct CDR3 sequences, about a tenth of them appearing once. Sequenced here: PBMCs from the stem cell graft donor, sampled from the stem cell graft. The chain carries TRBV6-2 or TRBV6-3 and TRBJ2-1; D remains unclear. The sequence derives from a human donor who donated a stem cell graft to a child with acute myeloid leukemia. CDR3 loop: CASSYPWNEQFF. The CDR3 coding sequence is TGTGCCAGCAGTTATCCTTGGAATGAGCAGTTCTTC.